The T cell receptor beta chain described here comes from a study of identical twins. This clonotype was seen a few times. Each CDR3 protein gets one entry after TCRdb re-called the 5' RACE reads with MiXCR. This repertoire shows approximately 590,000 distinct CDR3 sequences, just under 10% found once; its top ten account for around 3.1%. The CDR3 is 14 residues long. V gave up 2 bases and J gave up 7 bases; unmatched junction bases: 7. Germline V lookup: CDR1 MNHEY, CDR2 SVGAGI. These sequences were also reported in another study, on yellow fever vaccine responses in identical twins.

The specimen was PBMCs. The chain links TRBV6-5 to TRBJ2-7; 8 nucleotides line up with TRBD1. The clonotype originates from a woman younger than 30 in good health. The CDR3 reads CASSYARGRMEQYF. CDR3 coding DNA: TGTGCCAGCAGTTACGCCAGGGGGCGGATGGAGCAGTACTTC.